The present TCR beta chain was sequenced within a study of cytomegalovirus exposure and HLA in healthy donors. Notes on the study in general: Associated with HLA alleles at 0.05 false discovery rate in a later analysis were fewer than 20,000 TCR beta sequences.

The PCR made use of 60 Vbeta and 13 Jbeta primers. TCRdb keeps only in-frame clones here, not all; method: immunoSEQ multiplex PCR. The data hold 55,000 to 80,000 clones, with roughly 86% observed a single time. As for this clone: Its antigen is still unknown. One junction end does not reproduce the germline sequence, and a read error may be involved.

The material sequenced was PBMCs. This receptor was obtained from a man aged 18 to 35 in good health and CMV-seronegative.

Here the CDR3 DNA reads TGTGCTAGCAGCCCGTTCGGGGCGGGGGGGCGAGAGCAGTACTTC. It codes for CASSPFGAGGREQYF. The chain combines TRBV7-7 with TRBJ2-7; 9 bases are a match to TRBD2. Germline-derived CDR1 and CDR2 are SSHAT and FNYEAQ (reference sequence). The length of the CDR3 is 15 residues.